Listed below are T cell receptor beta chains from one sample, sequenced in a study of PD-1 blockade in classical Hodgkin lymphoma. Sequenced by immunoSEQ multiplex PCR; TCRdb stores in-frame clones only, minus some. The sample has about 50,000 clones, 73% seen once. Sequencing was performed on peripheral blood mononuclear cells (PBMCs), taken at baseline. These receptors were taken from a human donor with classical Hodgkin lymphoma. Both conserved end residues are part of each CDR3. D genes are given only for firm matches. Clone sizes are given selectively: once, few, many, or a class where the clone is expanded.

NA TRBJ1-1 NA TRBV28 TGTGCCAGCAGTTTAGGACAACACATGAACACTGAAGCTTTCTTT CASSLGQHMNTEAFF
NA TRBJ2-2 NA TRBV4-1 TGCGCCAGCAGCCAAGATGCGGCAGATACCACCGGGGAGCTGTTTTTT CASSQDAADTTGELFF
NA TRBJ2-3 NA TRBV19 TGTGCCAGTAGTCATCTTGAAACTAGCACAGATACGCAGTATTTT CASSHLETSTDTQYF
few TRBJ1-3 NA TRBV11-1 TGTGCCAGCAGCCGGGGACCGGCGACCTCTGGAAACACCATATATTTT CASSRGPATSGNTIYF
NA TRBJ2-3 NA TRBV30 TGTGCCTGGAGGGACACCCTGTCGCAGTATTTT CAWRDTLSQYF
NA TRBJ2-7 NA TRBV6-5 TGTGCCAGCAGTTTTGGGAGGTTGAGCTACGAGCAGTACTTC CASSFGRLSYEQYF
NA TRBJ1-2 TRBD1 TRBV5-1 TGCGCCAGCACCTCAGGGACAGCAAACTATGGCTACACCTTC CASTSGTANYGYTF
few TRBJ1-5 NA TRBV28 TGTGCCAGCAGTTTACCGGGTATGGGGAGTCAGCCCCAGCATTTT CASSLPGMGSQPQHF
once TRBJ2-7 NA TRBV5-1 TGCGCCAGCAGCTTCACAGGCCACGAGCAGTACTTC CASSFTGHEQYF
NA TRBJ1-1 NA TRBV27 TGTGCCAGCAGTGCCGGGACTGAAGCTTTCTTT CASSAGTEAFF
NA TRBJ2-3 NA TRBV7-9 TGTGCCAGCAGCTCATTCTCAGATACGCAGTATTTT CASSSFSDTQYF
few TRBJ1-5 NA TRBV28 TGTGCCAGCAGTTTATGGGGTGGGCCCCAGCATTTT CASSLWGGPQHF
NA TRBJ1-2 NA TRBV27 TGTGCCAGCAGTCCGAACAGGGAGTTTGGCTACACCTTC CASSPNREFGYTF
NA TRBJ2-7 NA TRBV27 TGTGCCAGCAGTTTATTTACGGGCTCCTACGAGCAGTACTTC CASSLFTGSYEQYF
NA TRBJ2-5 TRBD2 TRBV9 TGTGCCAGCAGCGTAGCGGGTAGCGGGAGTATAGAGACCCAGTACTTC CASSVAGSGSIETQYF
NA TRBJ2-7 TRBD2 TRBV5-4 TGTGCCAGCAGCGGCGGTGGCGGGAGCGAGCAGTACTTC CASSGGGGSEQYF
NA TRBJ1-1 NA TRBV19 TGTGCCAGTAGTATGCTGGGTTCCACTGAAGCTTTCTTT CASSMLGSTEAFF
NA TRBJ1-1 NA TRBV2 TGTGCCAGCAGTGTTAGACTGCTGAACACTGAAGCTTTCTTT CASSVRLLNTEAFF
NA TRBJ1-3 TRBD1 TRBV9 TGTGCCAGCAGCGGGGACAGCCTTGGAAACACCATATATTTT CASSGDSLGNTIYF
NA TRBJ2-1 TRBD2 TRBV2 TGTGCCAGCGGGGATTTAGCGGGGGTGTCCTACAATGAGCAGTTCTTC CASGDLAGVSYNEQFF
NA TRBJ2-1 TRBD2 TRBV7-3 TGTGCCAGCAAAGCGGGAGGAGGTTCCCTTGAGCAGTTCTTC CASKAGGGSLEQFF